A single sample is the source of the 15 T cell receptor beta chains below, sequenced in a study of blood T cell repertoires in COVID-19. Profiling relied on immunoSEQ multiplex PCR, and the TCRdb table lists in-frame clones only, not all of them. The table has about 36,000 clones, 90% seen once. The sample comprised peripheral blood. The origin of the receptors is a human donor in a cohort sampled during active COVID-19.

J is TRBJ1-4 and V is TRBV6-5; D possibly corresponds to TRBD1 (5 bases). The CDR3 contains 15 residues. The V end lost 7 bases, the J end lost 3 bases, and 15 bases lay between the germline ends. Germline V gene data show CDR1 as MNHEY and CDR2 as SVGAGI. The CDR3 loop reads CASNPRVLANEKLFF. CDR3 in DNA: TGTGCCAGCAATCCCAGGGTCTTGGCTAATGAAAAACTGTTTTTT.

CDR3 coding DNA: TGTGCCAGTAGTCGGACAGGGAGTCAGCCCCAGCATTTT. It translates to CASSRTGSQPQHF. The gene calls are TRBV19 and TRBJ1-5, with TRBD1 matching over 8 bases. The CDR3 has 13 amino acids. Germline loops: CDR1 LNHDA, CDR2 SQIVND (reference sequence). Trimming removed 5 bases from V and 6 bases from J; junction bases left unmatched: 3. The full variable domain, completed using reference TRBV19 and TRBJ1-5, is DGGITQSPKYLFRKEGQNVTLSCEQNLNHDAMYWYRQDPGQGLRLIYYSQIVNDFQKGDIAEGYSVSREKKESFPLTVTSAQKNPTAFYLCASSRTGSQPQHFGDGTRLSIL.

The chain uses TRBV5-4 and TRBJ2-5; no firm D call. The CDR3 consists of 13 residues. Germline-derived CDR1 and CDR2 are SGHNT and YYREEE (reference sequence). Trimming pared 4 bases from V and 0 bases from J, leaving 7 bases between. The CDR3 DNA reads TGTGCCAGCAGCACGCGGAACCAAGAGACCCAGTACTTC. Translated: CASSTRNQETQYF.

Here the CDR3 DNA reads TGTGCCAGCAGTGCCCCGGGACAGTCGGGGCAGTACTTC. Its protein product is CASSAPGQSGQYF. The rearrangement uses TRBV25-1 and TRBJ2-5; 7 bases align to TRBD1. Per germline, CDR1 MGHDK and CDR2 SYGVNS. The V and J ends lost 4 bases and 11 bases, in that order; junction bases with no gene match: 10. This CDR3 comprises 13 residues.

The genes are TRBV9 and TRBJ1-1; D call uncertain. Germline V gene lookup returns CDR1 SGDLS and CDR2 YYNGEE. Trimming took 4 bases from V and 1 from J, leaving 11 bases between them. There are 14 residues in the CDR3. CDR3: CASSLLRENTEAFF. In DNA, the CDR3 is TGTGCCAGCAGCCTACTTCGGGAGAACACTGAAGCTTTCTTT.

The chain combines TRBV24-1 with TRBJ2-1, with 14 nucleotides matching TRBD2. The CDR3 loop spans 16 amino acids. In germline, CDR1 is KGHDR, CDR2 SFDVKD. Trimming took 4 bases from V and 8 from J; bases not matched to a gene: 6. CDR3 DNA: TGTGCCACCAGTGACAGCGGGACTAGCGGGAGTCATGAGCAGTTCTTC. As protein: CATSDSGTSGSHEQFF.

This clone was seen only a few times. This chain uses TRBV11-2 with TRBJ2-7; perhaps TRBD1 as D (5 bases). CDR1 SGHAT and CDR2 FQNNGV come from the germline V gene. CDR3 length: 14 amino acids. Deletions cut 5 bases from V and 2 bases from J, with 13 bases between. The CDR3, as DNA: TGTGCCAGCAGCCCCCTCACAGGACCCTACGAGCAGTACTTC. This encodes CASSPLTGPYEQYF.

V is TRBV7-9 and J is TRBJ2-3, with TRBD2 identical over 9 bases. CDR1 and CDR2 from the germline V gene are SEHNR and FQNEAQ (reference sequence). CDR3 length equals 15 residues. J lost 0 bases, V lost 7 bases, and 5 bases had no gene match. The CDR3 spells CASTPGLASTDTQYF. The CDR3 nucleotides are TGTGCCAGCACCCCGGGACTAGCAAGCACAGATACGCAGTATTTT.

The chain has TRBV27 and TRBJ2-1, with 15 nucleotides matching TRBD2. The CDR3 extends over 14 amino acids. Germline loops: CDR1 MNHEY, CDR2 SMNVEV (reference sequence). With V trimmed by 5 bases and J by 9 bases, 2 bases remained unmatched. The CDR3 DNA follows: TGTGCCAGCAGTGGACTAGCGGGAGGGGGTGAGCAGTTCTTC. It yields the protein CASSGLAGGGEQFF.

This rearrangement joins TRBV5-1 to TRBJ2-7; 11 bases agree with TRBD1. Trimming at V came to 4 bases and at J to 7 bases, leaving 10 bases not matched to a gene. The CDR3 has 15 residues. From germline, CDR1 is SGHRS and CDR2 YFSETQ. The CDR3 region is CASSEGGTGGYEQYF. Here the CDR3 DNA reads TGCGCCAGCAGCGAGGGCGGGACAGGGGGTTATGAGCAGTACTTC.

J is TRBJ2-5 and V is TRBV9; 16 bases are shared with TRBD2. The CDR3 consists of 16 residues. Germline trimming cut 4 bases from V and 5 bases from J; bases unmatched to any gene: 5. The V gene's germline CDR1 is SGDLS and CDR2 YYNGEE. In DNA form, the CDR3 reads TGTGCCAGCAGCCCGACGGGACTAGCGGGAGGGGAGACCCAGTACTTC. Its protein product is CASSPTGLAGGETQYF.

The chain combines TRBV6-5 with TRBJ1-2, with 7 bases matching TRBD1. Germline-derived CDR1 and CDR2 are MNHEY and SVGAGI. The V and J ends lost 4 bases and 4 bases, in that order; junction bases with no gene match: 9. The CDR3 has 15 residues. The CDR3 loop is CASSSAGQSRYGYTF. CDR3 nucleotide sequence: TGTGCCAGCAGTTCCGCGGGACAGAGCCGCTATGGCTACACCTTC.

This CDR3 is CASSHTGTSGPRETQYF. The CDR3 bases are TGTGCCAGCAGCCACACCGGGACTAGCGGACCGCGCGAGACCCAGTACTTC. The chain combines TRBV3-1 (or the pseudogene TRBV3-2) with TRBJ2-5, with 11 positions matching TRBD2. This CDR3 has 17 residues. From germline, CDR1 is LGHDT and CDR2 YNNKEL (reference sequence). V dropped 3 bases and J dropped 5; count of bases not matched to a gene: 11.

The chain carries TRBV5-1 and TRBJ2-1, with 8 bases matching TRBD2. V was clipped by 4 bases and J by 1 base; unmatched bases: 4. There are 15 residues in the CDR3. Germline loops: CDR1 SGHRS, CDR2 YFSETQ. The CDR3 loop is CASSPRGGSYNEQFF. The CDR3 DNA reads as TGCGCCAGCAGCCCCCGGGGGGGTTCCTACAATGAGCAGTTCTTC.

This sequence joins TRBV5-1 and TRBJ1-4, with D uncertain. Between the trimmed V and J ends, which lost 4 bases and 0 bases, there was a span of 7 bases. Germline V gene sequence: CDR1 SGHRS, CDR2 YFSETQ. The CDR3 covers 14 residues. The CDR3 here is CASSVVSTNEKLFF. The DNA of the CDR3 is TGCGCCAGCAGCGTCGTGTCAACTAATGAAAAACTGTTTTTT. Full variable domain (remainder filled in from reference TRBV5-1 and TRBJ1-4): KAGVTQTPRYLIKTRGQQVTLSCSPISGHRSVSWYQQTPGQGLQFLFEYFSETQRNKGNFPGRFSGRQFSNSRSEMNVSTLELGDSALYLCASSVVSTNEKLFFGSGTQLSVL.